The rows below give T cell receptor beta chains drawn from one sample of a study of cytomegalovirus exposure and HLA in healthy donors. Data came from immunoSEQ multiplex PCR; TCRdb stores just in-frame clones and leaves some out. The sample shows fewer than 200,000 clones, 75% to 85% of them seen only once. The sample taken for sequencing was PBMCs. These receptor sequences come from a female donor in good health and CMV-seronegative. Both conserved end residues are part of each CDR3. Size values are once, few and many counts, or a class for expanded clones, and some rows have none.

CDR3aa: CASSEGANQETQYF
abundance: NA
v_gene: TRBV7-3

CDR3aa: CASSLGGTGRHTIYF
abundance: NA
v_gene: TRBV5-1

CDR3aa: CASRPYLTGTGQNYEQYF
abundance: few
v_gene: TRBV7-9

CDR3aa: CASSPPPGMNTEAFF
abundance: NA
v_gene: TRBV5-1

CDR3aa: CAILDPGQGPVEQFF
abundance: NA
v_gene: TRBV10-3

CDR3aa: CASSLDRSNYGYTF
abundance: NA
v_gene: TRBV5-4

CDR3aa: CASSLAVQGTGELFF
abundance: NA
v_gene: TRBV7-2

CDR3aa: CASTGLGANQPQHF
abundance: few
v_gene: TRBV2

CDR3aa: CASSLYGSSYNEQFF
abundance: once
v_gene: TRBV5-1

CDR3aa: CASSDGPPLGTQYF
abundance: NA
v_gene: TRBV10-2

CDR3aa: CASSLGTGVETQYF
abundance: once
v_gene: TRBV4-3

CDR3aa: CASTKGRGGSEQFF
abundance: NA
v_gene: TRBV11-1

CDR3aa: CASSLRLAGTQETQYF
abundance: NA
v_gene: TRBV4-3

CDR3aa: CASSPTGNQETQYF
abundance: NA
v_gene: TRBV6-5

CDR3aa: CASSPRQPLYGYTF
abundance: NA
v_gene: TRBV9

CDR3aa: CAWSALLGLAGNTGETQYF
abundance: once
v_gene: TRBV30

CDR3aa: CASSNSGTGLREAFF
abundance: once
v_gene: TRBV28

CDR3aa: CASSFSDRGIYEQYF
abundance: NA
v_gene: TRBV5-8

CDR3aa: CASSLAKGQTFQYF
abundance: NA
v_gene: TRBV11-2

CDR3aa: CASSLDKGLAGTSYEQYF
abundance: NA
v_gene: TRBV7-2

CDR3aa: CASSPSGSNSYEQYF
abundance: NA
v_gene: TRBV28

CDR3aa: CASSLPGQVGGALHF
abundance: NA
v_gene: TRBV7-2

CDR3aa: CASGPLAGWRAYEQYF
abundance: NA
v_gene: TRBV28

CDR3aa: CASSRTSASTDTQYF
abundance: NA
v_gene: TRBV11-2

CDR3aa: CASTLAGTYEQYF
abundance: once
v_gene: TRBV28

CDR3aa: CASSQGASQGINIQYF
abundance: NA
v_gene: TRBV4-3

CDR3aa: CASSLEGGAPGEAFF
abundance: NA
v_gene: TRBV5-1

CDR3aa: CASSDPGLADYEQYF
abundance: NA
v_gene: TRBV5-1

CDR3aa: CASSQGDVGGGSPLHF
abundance: NA
v_gene: TRBV18

CDR3aa: CASSLGGLWSPLHF
abundance: few
v_gene: TRBV7-9

CDR3aa: CASSPTSGAYNEQFF
abundance: NA
v_gene: TRBV7-7

CDR3aa: CASSVGTGAETQYF
abundance: NA
v_gene: TRBV9

CDR3aa: CASSPTGTGGYEQYF
abundance: NA
v_gene: TRBV18

CDR3aa: CASSPGLAASYEQYF
abundance: NA
v_gene: TRBV25-1

CDR3aa: CASSPGTTPQETQYF
abundance: few
v_gene: TRBV27

CDR3aa: CASSSWSDGELFF
abundance: NA
v_gene: TRBV6-5

CDR3aa: CASSPLPGQTSGANGLTF
abundance: few
v_gene: TRBV14

CDR3aa: CASSQDRGLTSGYTF
abundance: NA
v_gene: TRBV4-1

CDR3aa: CASKERTGGPLYGYTF
abundance: NA
v_gene: TRBV27